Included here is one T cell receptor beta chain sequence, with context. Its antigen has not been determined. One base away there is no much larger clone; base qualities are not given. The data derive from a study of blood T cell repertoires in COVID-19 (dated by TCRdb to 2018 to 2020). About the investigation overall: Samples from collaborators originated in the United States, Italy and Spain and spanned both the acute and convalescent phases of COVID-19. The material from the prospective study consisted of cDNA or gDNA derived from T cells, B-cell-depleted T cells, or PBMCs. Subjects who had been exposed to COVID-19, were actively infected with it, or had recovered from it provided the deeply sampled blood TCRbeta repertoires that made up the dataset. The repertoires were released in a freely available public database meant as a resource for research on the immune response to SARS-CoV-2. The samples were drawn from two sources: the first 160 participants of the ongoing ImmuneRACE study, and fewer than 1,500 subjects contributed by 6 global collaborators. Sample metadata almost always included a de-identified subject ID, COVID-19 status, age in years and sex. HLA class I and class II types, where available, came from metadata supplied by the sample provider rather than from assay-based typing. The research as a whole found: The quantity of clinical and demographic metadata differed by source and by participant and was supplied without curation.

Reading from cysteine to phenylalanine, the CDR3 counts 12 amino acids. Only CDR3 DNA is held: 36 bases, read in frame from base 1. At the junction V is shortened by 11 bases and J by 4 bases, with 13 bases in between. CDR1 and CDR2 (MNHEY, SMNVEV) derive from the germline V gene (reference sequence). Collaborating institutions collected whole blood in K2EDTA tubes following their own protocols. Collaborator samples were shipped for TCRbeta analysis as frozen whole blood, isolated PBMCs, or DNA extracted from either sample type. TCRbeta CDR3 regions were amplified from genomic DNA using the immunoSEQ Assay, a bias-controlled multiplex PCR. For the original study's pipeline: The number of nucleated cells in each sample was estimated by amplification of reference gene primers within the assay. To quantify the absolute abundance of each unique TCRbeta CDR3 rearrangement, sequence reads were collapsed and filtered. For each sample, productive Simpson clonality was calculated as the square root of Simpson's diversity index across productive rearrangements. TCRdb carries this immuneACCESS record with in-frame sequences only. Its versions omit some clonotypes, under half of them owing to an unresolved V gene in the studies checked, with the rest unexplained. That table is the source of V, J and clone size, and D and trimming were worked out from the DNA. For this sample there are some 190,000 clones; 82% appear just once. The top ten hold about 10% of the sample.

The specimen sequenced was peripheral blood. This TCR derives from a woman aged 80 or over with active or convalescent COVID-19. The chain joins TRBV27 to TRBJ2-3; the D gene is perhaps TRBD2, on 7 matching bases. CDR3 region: CAAGGGPDTQYF. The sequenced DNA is TGTGCCGCGGGCGGGGGCCCAGATACGCAGTATTTT.